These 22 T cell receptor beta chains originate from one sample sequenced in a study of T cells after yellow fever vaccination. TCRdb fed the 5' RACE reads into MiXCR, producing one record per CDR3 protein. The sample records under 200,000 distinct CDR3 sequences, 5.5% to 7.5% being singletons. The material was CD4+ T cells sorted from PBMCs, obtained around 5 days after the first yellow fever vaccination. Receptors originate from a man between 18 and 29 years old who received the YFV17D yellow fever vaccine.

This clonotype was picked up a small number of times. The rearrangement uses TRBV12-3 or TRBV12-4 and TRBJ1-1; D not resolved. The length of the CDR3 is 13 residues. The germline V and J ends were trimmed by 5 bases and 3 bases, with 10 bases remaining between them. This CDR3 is CASSPLTDTEAFF. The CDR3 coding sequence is TGTGCCAGCAGTCCTCTCACGGACACTGAAGCTTTCTTT.

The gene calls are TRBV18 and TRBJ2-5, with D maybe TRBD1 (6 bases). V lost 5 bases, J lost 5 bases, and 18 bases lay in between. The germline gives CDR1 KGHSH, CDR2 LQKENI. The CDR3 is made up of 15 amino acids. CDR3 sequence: CASSEQQGSGETQYF. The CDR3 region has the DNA TGTGCCAGCTCAGAGCAACAGGGATCAGGGGAGACCCAGTACTTC.

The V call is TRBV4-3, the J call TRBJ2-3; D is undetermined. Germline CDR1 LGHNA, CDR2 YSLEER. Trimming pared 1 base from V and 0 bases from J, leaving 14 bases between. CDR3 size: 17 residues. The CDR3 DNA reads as TGCGCCAGCAGCCAAGTCCCTTCGGGTCCAAGCACAGATACGCAGTATTTT. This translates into CASSQVPSGPSTDTQYF.

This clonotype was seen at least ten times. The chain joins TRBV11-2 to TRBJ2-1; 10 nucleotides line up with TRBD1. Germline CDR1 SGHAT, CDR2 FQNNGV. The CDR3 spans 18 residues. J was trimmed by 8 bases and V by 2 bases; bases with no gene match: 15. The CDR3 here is CASSLRSPTGGDGDEQFF. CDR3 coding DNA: TGTGCCAGCAGCTTACGATCTCCGACAGGGGGCGACGGGGATGAGCAGTTCTTC.

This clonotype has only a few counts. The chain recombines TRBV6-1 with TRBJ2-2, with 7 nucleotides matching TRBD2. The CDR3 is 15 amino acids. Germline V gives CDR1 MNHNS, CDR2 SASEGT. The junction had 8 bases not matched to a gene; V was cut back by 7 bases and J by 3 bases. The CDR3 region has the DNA TGTGCCAGCAATGTCGGGGGAGGGGACACCGGGGAGCTGTTTTTT. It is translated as CASNVGGGDTGELFF.

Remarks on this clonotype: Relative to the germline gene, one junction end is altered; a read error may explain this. CDR3 residues: CSVDGQGEDF. The CDR3 region has the DNA TGCAGCGTTGATGGTCAGGGCGAAGACTTC. The J gene is TRBJ2-5, the V gene TRBV29-1; perhaps TRBD1 as D (5 bases). CDR1 SQVTM and CDR2 ANQGSEA come from the germline V gene. CDR3 length: 10 residues.

CDR3 protein: CASSIRGLQETQYF. The CDR3 nucleotides read TGTGCCAGTAGTATCCGGGGACTCCAAGAGACCCAGTACTTC. The V gene is TRBV19, the J gene TRBJ2-5; perhaps TRBD2 as D (6 bases). The germline CDR1 and CDR2 sequences are LNHDA and SQIVND (reference sequence). V lost 3 bases, J lost 1 base, and 9 bases lay in between. The CDR3 has 14 residues.

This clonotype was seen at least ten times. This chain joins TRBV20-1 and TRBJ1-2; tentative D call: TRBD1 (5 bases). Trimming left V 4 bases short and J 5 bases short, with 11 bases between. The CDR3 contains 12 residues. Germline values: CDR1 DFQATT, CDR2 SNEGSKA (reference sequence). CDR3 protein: CSANSGGYGYTF. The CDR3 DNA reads TGCAGTGCTAATTCTGGGGGATATGGCTACACCTTC.

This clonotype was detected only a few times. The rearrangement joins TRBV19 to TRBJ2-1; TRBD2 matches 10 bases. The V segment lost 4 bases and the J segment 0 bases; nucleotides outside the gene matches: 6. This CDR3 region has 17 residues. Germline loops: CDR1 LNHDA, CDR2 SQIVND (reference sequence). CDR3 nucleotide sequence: TGTGCCAGTAGTACCTTAGCGGGGGGTTCCTCCTACAATGAGCAGTTCTTC. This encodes CASSTLAGGSSYNEQFF. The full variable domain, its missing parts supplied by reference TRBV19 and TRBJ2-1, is DGGITQSPKYLFRKEGQNVTLSCEQNLNHDAMYWYRQDPGQGLRLIYYSQIVNDFQKGDIAEGYSVSREKKESFPLTVTSAQKNPTAFYLCASSTLAGGSSYNEQFFGPGTRLTVL.

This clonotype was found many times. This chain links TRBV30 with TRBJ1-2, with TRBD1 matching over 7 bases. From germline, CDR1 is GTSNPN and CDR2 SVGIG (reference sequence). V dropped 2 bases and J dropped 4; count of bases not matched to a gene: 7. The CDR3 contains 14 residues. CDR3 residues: CAWSIGGLGYGYTF. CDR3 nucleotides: TGTGCCTGGAGTATAGGGGGCCTCGGCTATGGCTACACCTTC. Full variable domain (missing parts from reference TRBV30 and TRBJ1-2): SQTIHQWPATLVQPVGSPLSLECTVEGTSNPNLYWYRQAAGRGLQLLFYSVGIGQISSEVPQNLSASRPQDRQFILSSKKLLLSDSGFYLCAWSIGGLGYGYTFGSGTRLTVV.

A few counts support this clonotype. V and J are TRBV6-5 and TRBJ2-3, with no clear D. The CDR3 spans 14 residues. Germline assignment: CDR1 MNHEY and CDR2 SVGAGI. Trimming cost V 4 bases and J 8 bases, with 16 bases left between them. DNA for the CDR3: TGTGCCAGCAGTTCCGGTTGGTGGACGGGTACGCAGTATTTT. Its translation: CASSSGWWTGTQYF.

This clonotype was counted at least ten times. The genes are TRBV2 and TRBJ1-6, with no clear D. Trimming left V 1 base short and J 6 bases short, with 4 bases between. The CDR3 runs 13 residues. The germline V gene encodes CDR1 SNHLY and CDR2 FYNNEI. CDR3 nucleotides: TGTGCCAGCAGTGAAGTGTCTAATTCACCCCTCCACTTT. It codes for CASSEVSNSPLHF. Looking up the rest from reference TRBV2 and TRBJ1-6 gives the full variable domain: EPEVTQTPSHQVTQMGQEVILRCVPISNHLYFYWYRQILGQKVEFLVSFYNNEISEKSEIFDDQFSVERPDGSNFTLKIRSTKLEDSAMYFCASSEVSNSPLHFGNGTRLTVT.

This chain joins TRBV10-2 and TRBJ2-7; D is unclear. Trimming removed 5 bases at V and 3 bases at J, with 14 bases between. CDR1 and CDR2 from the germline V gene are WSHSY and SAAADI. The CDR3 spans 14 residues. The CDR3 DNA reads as TGCGCCAGCAGTAAGGACGGACCTCGCTACGAGCAGTACTTC. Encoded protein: CASSKDGPRYEQYF.

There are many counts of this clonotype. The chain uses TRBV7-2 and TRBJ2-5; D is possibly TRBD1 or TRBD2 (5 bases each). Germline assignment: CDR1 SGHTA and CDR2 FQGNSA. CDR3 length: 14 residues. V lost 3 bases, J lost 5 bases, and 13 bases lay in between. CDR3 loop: CASSLGDPRETQYF. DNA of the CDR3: TGTGCCAGCAGCTTGGGGGACCCCCGGGAGACCCAGTACTTC.

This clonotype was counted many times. The CDR3 here is CASSLEMPVYEQYF. The CDR3 DNA reads as TGTGCCAGCAGTCTAGAGATGCCCGTCTACGAGCAGTACTTC. V and J are TRBV2 and TRBJ2-7; D gene uncertain. CDR1 is SNHLY, CDR2 FYNNEI, per germline. V was trimmed by 5 bases and J by 3 bases, leaving 14 bases between them. The CDR3 runs to 14 residues.

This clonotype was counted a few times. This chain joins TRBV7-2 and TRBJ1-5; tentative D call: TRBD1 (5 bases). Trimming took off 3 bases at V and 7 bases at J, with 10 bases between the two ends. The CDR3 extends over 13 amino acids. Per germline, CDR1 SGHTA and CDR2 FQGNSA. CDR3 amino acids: CASSFGGGQPQHF. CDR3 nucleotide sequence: TGTGCCAGCAGCTTTGGGGGTGGCCAGCCCCAGCATTTT.

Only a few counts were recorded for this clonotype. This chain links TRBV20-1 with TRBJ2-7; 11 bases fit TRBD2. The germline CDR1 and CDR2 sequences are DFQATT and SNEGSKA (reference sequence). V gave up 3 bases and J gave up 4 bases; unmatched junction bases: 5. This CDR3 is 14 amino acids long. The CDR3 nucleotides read TGCAGTGCTAGCCAGACTAGCGGGGTATACGAGCAGTACTTC. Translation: CSASQTSGVYEQYF.

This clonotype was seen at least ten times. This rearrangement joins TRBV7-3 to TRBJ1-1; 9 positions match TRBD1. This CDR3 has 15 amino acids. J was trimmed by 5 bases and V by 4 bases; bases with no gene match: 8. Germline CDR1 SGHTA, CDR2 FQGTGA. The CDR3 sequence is CASSSDRGSVTEAFF. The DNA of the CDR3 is TGTGCCAGCAGCTCGGACAGGGGATCGGTTACTGAAGCTTTCTTT.

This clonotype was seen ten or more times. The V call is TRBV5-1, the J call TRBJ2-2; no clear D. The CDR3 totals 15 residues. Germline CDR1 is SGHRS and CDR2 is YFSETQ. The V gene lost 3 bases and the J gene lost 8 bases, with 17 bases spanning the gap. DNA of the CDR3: TGCGCCAGCAGCTCAACCCGACCGCGCCTTGGGGAGCTGTTTTTT. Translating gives CASSSTRPRLGELFF.

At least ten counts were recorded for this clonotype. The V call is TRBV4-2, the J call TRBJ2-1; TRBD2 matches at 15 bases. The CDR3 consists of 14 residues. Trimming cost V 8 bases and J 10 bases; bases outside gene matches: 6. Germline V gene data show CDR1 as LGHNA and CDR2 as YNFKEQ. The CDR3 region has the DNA TGTGCCAGCGCCAAAGGGACTAGCGGGGGGGAGCAGTTCTTC. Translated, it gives CASAKGTSGGEQFF.

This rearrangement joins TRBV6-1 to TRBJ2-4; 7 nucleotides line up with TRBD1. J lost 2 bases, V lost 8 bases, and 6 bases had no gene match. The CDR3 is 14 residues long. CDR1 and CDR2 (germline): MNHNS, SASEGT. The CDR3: CASAEGGSKNIQYF. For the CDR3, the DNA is TGTGCCAGCGCCGAAGGGGGCTCCAAAAACATTCAGTACTTC.

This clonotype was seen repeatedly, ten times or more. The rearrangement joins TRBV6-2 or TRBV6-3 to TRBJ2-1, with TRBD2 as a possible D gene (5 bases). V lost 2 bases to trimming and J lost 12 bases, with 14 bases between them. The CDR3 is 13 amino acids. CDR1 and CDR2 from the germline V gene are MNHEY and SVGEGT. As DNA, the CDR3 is TGTGCCAGCAGTTACGAAGCGGCCCTTCGGCAGTTCTTC. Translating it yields CASSYEAALRQFF.